The clone carrying this TCR beta chain was found a few times. Its target is not known. The entry originates in a study of blood T cells in healthy people across ages. Losses at the gene ends were 6 bases for V and 11 bases for J; bases not matched to a gene: 13. Germline loops: CDR1 DFQATT, CDR2 SNEGSKA (reference sequence). The CDR3 is 14 residues long. Whole-study findings and limits: Older age went with lower TCR beta diversity per million T cells, in a roughly linear way. There was a strong correlation between TCR beta diversity and naive T cell percentage.

A sample-barcoded 5' primer and a J-beta primer mix were used in a second PCR of about 7 to 12 cycles. TCRdb reprocessed the 5' RACE reads with MiXCR, giving one entry per CDR3 protein. Of about 640,000 distinct CDR3 sequences listed, 58% are singletons. Investigators took 8.5 to 10 milliliters of peripheral blood from every donor. Total RNA was extracted at no less than 5.5 micrograms per sample. The sample consisted of blood. The rearrangement joins TRBV20-1 to TRBJ2-5; the match to TRBD2 covers 12 bases. The receptor was derived from a man in his sixties in good health. CDR3 in amino acids: CSAEITSGGSGQYF. CDR3 DNA sequence: TGCAGTGCCGAAATCACTAGCGGGGGGTCCGGGCAGTACTTC.